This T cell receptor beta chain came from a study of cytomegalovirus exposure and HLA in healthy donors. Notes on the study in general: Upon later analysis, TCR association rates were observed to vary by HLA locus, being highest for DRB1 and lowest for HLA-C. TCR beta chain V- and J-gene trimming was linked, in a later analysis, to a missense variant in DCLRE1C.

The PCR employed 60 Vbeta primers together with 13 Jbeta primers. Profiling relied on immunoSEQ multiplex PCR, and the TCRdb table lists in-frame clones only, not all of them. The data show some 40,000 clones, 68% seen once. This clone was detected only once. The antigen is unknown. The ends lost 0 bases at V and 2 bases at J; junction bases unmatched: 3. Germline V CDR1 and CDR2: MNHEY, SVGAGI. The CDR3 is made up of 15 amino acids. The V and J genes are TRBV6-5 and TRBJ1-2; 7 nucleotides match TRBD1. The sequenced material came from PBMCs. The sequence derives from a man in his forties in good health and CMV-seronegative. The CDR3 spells CASSYSGTVNYGYTF. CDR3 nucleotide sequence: TGTGCCAGCAGTTACTCGGGGACAGTGAACTATGGCTACACCTTC.